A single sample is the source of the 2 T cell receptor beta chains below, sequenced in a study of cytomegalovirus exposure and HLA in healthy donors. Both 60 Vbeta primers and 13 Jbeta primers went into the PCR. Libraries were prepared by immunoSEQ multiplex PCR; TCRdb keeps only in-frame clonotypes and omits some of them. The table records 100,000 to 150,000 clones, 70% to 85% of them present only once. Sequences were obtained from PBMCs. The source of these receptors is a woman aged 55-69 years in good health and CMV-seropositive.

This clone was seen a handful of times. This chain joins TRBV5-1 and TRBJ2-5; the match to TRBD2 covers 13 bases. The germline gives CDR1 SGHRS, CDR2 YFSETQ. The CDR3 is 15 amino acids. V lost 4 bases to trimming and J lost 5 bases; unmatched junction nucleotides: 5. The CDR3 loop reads CASSGGTSGVETQYF. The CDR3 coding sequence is TGCGCCAGCAGCGGAGGGACTAGCGGGGTGGAGACCCAGTACTTC.

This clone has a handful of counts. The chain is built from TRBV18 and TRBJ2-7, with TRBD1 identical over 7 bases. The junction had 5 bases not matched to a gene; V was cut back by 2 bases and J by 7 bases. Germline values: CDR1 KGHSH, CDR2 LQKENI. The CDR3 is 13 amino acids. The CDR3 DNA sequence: TGTGCCAGCTCACCAGACAGGGCTAGTGAGCAGTACTTC. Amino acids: CASSPDRASEQYF.